This is a list of T cell receptor beta chains from one sample in a study of blood T cell repertoires in COVID-19. Assay used: immunoSEQ multiplex PCR; TCRdb lists only in-frame clones, some missing. Of about 290,000 clones listed, under 90% are singletons. The sample was peripheral blood. These receptors originate from a woman younger than 45 with COVID-19, enrolled during active disease. The CDR3 runs from the conserved cysteine through the conserved F or W. D genes are given only for firm matches. Some rows mark clone size as missing; the rest say once, few, many or name a class of expanded clone.

size	D	J	V	CDR3	DNA
NA	TRBD2	TRBJ2-3	TRBV5-4	CASSWGGSDTQYF	TGTGCCAGCAGCTGGGGAGGGTCAGATACGCAGTATTTT
NA	TRBD1	TRBJ2-7	TRBV10-3	CAISGTGGYEQYF	TGTGCCATCAGTGGGACAGGGGGCTACGAGCAGTACTTC
NA	NA	TRBJ1-3	TRBV6-6	CASVQGLNSGNTIYF	TGTGCCAGCGTACAGGGTCTGAACTCTGGAAACACCATATATTTT
NA	NA	TRBJ1-2	TRBV7-9	CASSLAQGVRGYTF	TGTGCCAGCAGCTTAGCGCAAGGGGTTCGAGGCTACACCTTC
NA	NA	TRBJ1-2	TRBV29-1	CSSRGGGNYGYTF	TGCAGCTCCAGGGGTGGAGGAAACTATGGCTACACCTTC
NA	TRBD2	TRBJ2-5	TRBV7-8	CASSPGLAGGLRAQYF	TGTGCCAGCAGCCCGGGACTAGCGGGGGGTCTTAGGGCCCAGTACTTC
NA	TRBD1	TRBJ1-1	TRBV14	CASSPGQGAEAFF	TGTGCCAGCAGCCCCGGACAGGGGGCTGAAGCTTTCTTT
NA	NA	TRBJ2-3	TRBV2	CASRDRADTQYF	TGTGCCAGCAGGGACAGAGCAGATACGCAGTATTTT
NA	TRBD2	TRBJ2-3	TRBV11-3	CASSLGGDTDTQYF	TGTGCCAGCAGCTTGGGGGGGGACACAGATACGCAGTATTTT
NA	TRBD1	TRBJ1-3	TRBV15	CATSRQGAGNTIYF	TGTGCCACCAGTAGGCAGGGGGCTGGAAACACCATATATTTT
NA	NA	TRBJ2-7	TRBV28	CASSPTNPIYEQYF	TGTGCCAGCAGCCCGACTAATCCTATATACGAGCAGTACTTC
once	NA	TRBJ2-7	TRBV19	CASSLGEGYEQYF	TGTGCCAGTAGTCTCGGGGAAGGCTACGAGCAGTACTTC
NA	NA	TRBJ2-7	TRBV2	CASCNGPRDSYEQYF	TGTGCCAGCTGTAACGGGCCGCGGGACTCCTACGAGCAGTACTTC
NA	NA	TRBJ2-1	TRBV5-4	CASRPPLSSGEQFF	TGTGCCAGCAGGCCGCCACTCTCTAGTGGCGAGCAGTTCTTC
NA	NA	TRBJ1-5	TRBV21-1	CASSAPTRQGCNQPQHF	TGTGCCAGCAGCGCCCCTACTCGACAGGGGTGCAATCAGCCCCAGCATTTT
NA	NA	TRBJ1-5	TRBV21-1	CASSKWQGYQPQHF	TGTGCCAGCAGCAAGTGGCAGGGGTATCAGCCCCAGCATTTT
NA	TRBD1	TRBJ1-5	TRBV4-2	CASSQVRTGTQHF	TGTGCCAGCAGCCAAGTCCGGACAGGGACCCAGCATTTT
NA	NA	TRBJ1-2	TRBV6-5	CASKQGRNGYTF	TGTGCCAGTAAACAGGGAAGGAATGGCTACACCTTC
NA	NA	TRBJ1-1	TRBV10-1	CASSEGQGSTEAFF	TGCGCCAGCAGTGAAGGGCAGGGATCCACTGAAGCTTTCTTT
NA	NA	TRBJ2-7	TRBV14	CASSQAYNSPYF	TGTGCCAGCAGCCAAGCTTACAATTCGCCGTACTTC
NA	TRBD2	TRBJ2-5	TRBV5-1	CASSPGLAGGPPWVETQYF	TGCGCCAGCAGCCCGGGACTAGCGGGGGGGCCGCCGTGGGTAGAGACCCAGTACTTC
few	TRBD1	TRBJ1-1	TRBV19	CATRDRTSTEAFF	TGTGCCACGAGGGACAGGACAAGCACTGAAGCTTTCTTT
NA	NA	TRBJ2-1	TRBV30	CAWMGGSYNEQFF	TGTGCCTGGATGGGGGGCTCCTACAATGAGCAGTTCTTC
NA	TRBD2	TRBJ2-1	TRBV19	CASGSGGAYNEQFF	TGTGCCAGTGGCAGCGGGGGGGCCTACAATGAGCAGTTCTTC
once	NA	TRBJ1-2	TRBV3-1/TRBV3-2	CASSQHPTVGGGYTF	TGTGCCAGCAGCCAACATCCGACCGTGGGGGGTGGCTACACCTTC
NA	NA	TRBJ1-1	TRBV19	CATLTHHPSTEAFF	TGTGCCACCCTCACCCATCATCCCAGCACTGAAGCTTTCTTT
NA	TRBD1	TRBJ1-1	TRBV4-1	CASSQDRGREAFF	TGCGCCAGCAGCCAAGACAGGGGGCGTGAAGCTTTCTTT
NA	NA	TRBJ1-1	TRBV18	CASSPLGGDMNTEAFF	TGTGCCAGCTCACCGCTCGGGGGGGACATGAACACTGAAGCTTTCTTT